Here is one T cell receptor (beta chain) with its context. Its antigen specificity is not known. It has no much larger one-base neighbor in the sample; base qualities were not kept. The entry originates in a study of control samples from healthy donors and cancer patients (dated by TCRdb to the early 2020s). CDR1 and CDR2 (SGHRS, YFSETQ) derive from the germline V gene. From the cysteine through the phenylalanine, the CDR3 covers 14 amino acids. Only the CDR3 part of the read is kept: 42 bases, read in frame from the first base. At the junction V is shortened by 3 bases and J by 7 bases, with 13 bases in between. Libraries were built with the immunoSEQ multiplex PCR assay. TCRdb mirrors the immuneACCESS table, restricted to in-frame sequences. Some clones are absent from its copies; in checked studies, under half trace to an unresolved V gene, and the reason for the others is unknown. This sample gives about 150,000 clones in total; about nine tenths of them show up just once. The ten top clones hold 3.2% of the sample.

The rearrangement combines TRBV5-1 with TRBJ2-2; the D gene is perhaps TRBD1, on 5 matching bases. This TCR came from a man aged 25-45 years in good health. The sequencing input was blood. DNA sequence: TGCGCCAGCAGCTCCGACAGAGTGGACGGGGAGCTGTTTTTT. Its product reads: CASSSDRVDGELFF.